Shown below are 2 T cell receptor beta chains from a single sample sequenced in a study of blood T cell repertoires in COVID-19 (dated by TCRdb to the early 2020s). Library preparation employed the immunoSEQ multiplex PCR assay. Here the immuneACCESS table is served through TCRdb, limited to in-frame sequences with V and J called. Missing clones are a known gap in these copies; in checked studies unresolved V genes cover under half, and the rest lacks a known reason. In all, the sample holds 200,000 to 300,000 clones, and around four fifths of those were seen once. The ten top clones hold around 12% of the sample. Source material: peripheral blood. The receptors come from a woman aged 55-75 years with active or convalescent COVID-19.

The chain has TRBV27 and TRBJ1-4, with D possibly being TRBD1 (6 bases). CDR1 and CDR2 (germline): MNHEY, SMNVEV (reference sequence). The V end was cut by 2 bases, the J end by 10 bases, with 14 bases between. This CDR3 is built from 14 residues. In DNA form, the CDR3 reads TGTGCCAGCAGTTTAGCTACAGGGAAGGGAAAACTGTTTTTT. Its translation is CASSLATGKGKLFF.

This clone was seen only a few times. The chain employs TRBV19 and TRBJ1-1; perhaps TRBD1 as D (5 bases). Trimming left V 3 bases short and J 7 bases short, with 15 bases between. CDR3 length: 14 residues. CDR1 and CDR2 (germline): LNHDA, SQIVND (reference sequence). The CDR3 here is CASSIIFTTDEAFF. As DNA, the CDR3 is TGTGCCAGTAGTATCATTTTTACGACAGATGAAGCTTTCTTT.